This TCR beta chain was captured by sequencing in a study of blood T cell repertoires in COVID-19. The trim removed 0 bases at V and 3 bases at J, leaving 7 bases unmatched. CDR3 length equals 16 residues. The germline CDR1 and CDR2 sequences are SGDLS and YYNGEE. Produced via immunoSEQ multiplex PCR; TCRdb's table is partial and in-frame only. Among around 130,000 clones listed, roughly three quarters were seen once. The chain couples TRBV9 to TRBJ2-7, with 9 positions matching TRBD2. The sequence came from a human donor in a cohort sampled during active COVID-19. Sequenced: peripheral blood. The CDR3 sequence is CASSVAPASGVYEQYF. The CDR3 nucleotides are TGTGCCAGCAGCGTAGCGCCCGCTAGCGGGGTCTACGAGCAGTACTTC. Complete variable domain (other parts from reference TRBV9 and TRBJ2-7): DSGVTQTPKHLITATGQRVTLRCSPRSGDLSVYWYQQSLDQGLQFLIQYYNGEERAKGNILERFSAQQFPDLHSELNLSSLELGDSALYFCASSVAPASGVYEQYFGPGTRLTVT.